Listed below are T cell receptor beta chains from one sample, sequenced in a study of Graves' ophthalmopathy and Graves' hyperthyroidism. TCRdb itself ran the multiplex PCR reads through MiXCR, one entry per CDR3 protein. The data contain hundreds of thousands of distinct CDR3 sequences, approximately 22% of them singletons. What was sequenced was peripheral blood. The source is a woman under 30 with stable Graves' hyperthyroidism. Some clones in this sample may be carry-over from other donors' samples. Each CDR3 is given with its conserved first and last residue. The D gene is left open where the match is weak. Clone size is shown for a subset of rows, as once, few, many or a class of expanded clone.

j_gene: TRBJ1-2
v_gene: TRBV6-5
d_gene: -
abundance: many
CDR3nt: TGTGCCAGCAGTTCCGACTTTGGCTACACCTTC
CDR3aa: CASSSDFGYTF

j_gene: TRBJ2-7
v_gene: TRBV28
d_gene: -
abundance: few
CDR3nt: TGTGCCAGCAGTTCCCCAACCACCTACGAGCAGTACTTC
CDR3aa: CASSSPTTYEQYF

j_gene: TRBJ1-2
v_gene: TRBV4-1
d_gene: -
abundance: many
CDR3nt: TGCGCCAGCAGCCCCGTTGACCTCCAGGGTTTGGCTAACTATGGCTACACCTTC
CDR3aa: CASSPVDLQGLANYGYTF

j_gene: TRBJ2-4
v_gene: TRBV7-3
d_gene: TRBD1
abundance: -
CDR3nt: TGTGCCAGCAGCTTAACCGGGACAGGGTATGATAGGTACTTC
CDR3aa: CASSLTGTGYDRYF

j_gene: TRBJ1-2
v_gene: TRBV6-1
d_gene: -
abundance: many
CDR3nt: TGTGCCAGCAGTCGCCGGACGGGGGGCTACACCTTC
CDR3aa: CASSRRTGGYTF

j_gene: TRBJ2-5
v_gene: TRBV19
d_gene: -
abundance: many
CDR3nt: TGTGCCAGTAGTATAGGGGGGCGTCAAGAGACCCAGTACTTC
CDR3aa: CASSIGGRQETQYF

j_gene: TRBJ2-7
v_gene: TRBV5-5
d_gene: -
abundance: many
CDR3nt: TGTGCCAGCAGCTTGGAAGGGTCCAACGAGCAGTACTTC
CDR3aa: CASSLEGSNEQYF

j_gene: TRBJ1-2
v_gene: TRBV27
d_gene: -
abundance: many
CDR3nt: TGTGCCAGCAGTTTATCGAGGACAGAAACTTACTATGGCTACACCTTC
CDR3aa: CASSLSRTETYYGYTF

j_gene: TRBJ1-5
v_gene: TRBV11-2
d_gene: -
abundance: many
CDR3nt: TGTGCCAGCAGCTTAGAAGGGCAGGCGGGTAGTCAGCCCCAGCATTTT
CDR3aa: CASSLEGQAGSQPQHF

j_gene: TRBJ1-1
v_gene: TRBV7-2
d_gene: -
abundance: few
CDR3nt: TGTGCCAGCAGCTTTGGTTACCTGAACACTGAAGCTTTCTTT
CDR3aa: CASSFGYLNTEAFF

j_gene: TRBJ1-2
v_gene: TRBV20-1
d_gene: TRBD1
abundance: many
CDR3nt: TGCAGTGCCCTTCCCCTAGACAGGGACGGCTACACCTTC
CDR3aa: CSALPLDRDGYTF

j_gene: TRBJ1-2
v_gene: TRBV7-2
d_gene: -
abundance: many
CDR3nt: TGTGCCAGCAGCTTAGGGCTTGGCAGGGGCTATGGCTACACCTTC
CDR3aa: CASSLGLGRGYGYTF

j_gene: TRBJ1-2
v_gene: TRBV29-1
d_gene: -
abundance: many
CDR3nt: TGCAGCGTTGAAGAAAATGGCTACACCTTC
CDR3aa: CSVEENGYTF

j_gene: TRBJ2-4
v_gene: TRBV5-1
d_gene: TRBD2
abundance: few
CDR3nt: TGCGCCAGCAGCGACGGGAGGGCCCAAGGGGACATTAAGTACTTC
CDR3aa: CASSDGRAQGDIKYF

j_gene: TRBJ2-2
v_gene: TRBV19
d_gene: -
abundance: -
CDR3nt: TGTGCCAGTAGTCCGGGATTTACGAACACCGGGGAGCTGTTTTTT
CDR3aa: CASSPGFTNTGELFF

j_gene: TRBJ1-1
v_gene: TRBV28
d_gene: -
abundance: -
CDR3nt: TGTGCCAGCAGTTTACCCTACGGGCGGACTGAAGCTTTCTTT
CDR3aa: CASSLPYGRTEAFF

j_gene: TRBJ1-5
v_gene: TRBV27
d_gene: TRBD1
abundance: -
CDR3nt: TGTGCCAGTCGAATACAGGGGTCCGGGCCCCAGCATTTT
CDR3aa: CASRIQGSGPQHF

j_gene: TRBJ2-7
v_gene: TRBV6-2/TRBV6-3
d_gene: -
abundance: many
CDR3nt: TGTGCCAGCAGTTATGAGCAGTTTATTGGGGAGCAGTACTTC
CDR3aa: CASSYEQFIGEQYF